This T cell receptor beta chain appears in the sequencing data of a study of T cells in localized non-small cell lung cancer. As to this clone: What it recognizes is unknown.

CDR3 size: 15 residues. The V end was cut by 2 bases, the J end by 2 bases, with 12 bases between. Per the germline V gene, CDR1 is MNHNY and CDR2 is SVGAGI (reference sequence). This table comes from immunoSEQ multiplex PCR, and its TCRdb copy is limited to in-frame clones, with some not included. The table has about 59,000 clones, 80% to 95% seen once. Study conclusions and caveats: Maximal T cell clonality occurred in uninvolved adjacent lung, with tumor ranking below it.

The material sequenced was peripheral blood, taken before any cancer treatment. The rearrangement links TRBV6-6 to TRBJ1-2, with D tentatively TRBD1 (5 bases). This TCR was recovered from a man aged 35 to 69 with stage I lung adenocarcinoma. The CDR3 nucleotides read TGTGCCAGCAGTTACGGGGGTCCCTTAAACTATGGCTACACCTTC. This sequence encodes CASSYGGPLNYGYTF.